A single sample gave rise to the 21 T cell receptor beta chains below, sequenced in a study of T cell responses to AZD1222 COVID-19 vaccine. The protocol was immunoSEQ multiplex PCR, while the TCRdb copy is restricted to in-frame clones and leaves out a portion. Here the sample spans roughly 160,000 clones, approximately 88% being singletons. This material consisted of peripheral blood, taken 28 days after the second AZD1222 dose. The receptors stem from an adult who received the AZD1222 COVID-19 vaccine.

Regarding this clone: The identical CDR3 is also encoded by other nucleotide sequences in the sample. The chain has TRBV6-5 and TRBJ1-6, with TRBD1 matching over 9 bases. The J segment lost 7 bases and the V segment lost 6 bases, leaving 4 bases of the junction unmatched. CDR1 and CDR2 from the germline V gene are MNHEY and SVGAGI. This CDR3 is built from 14 residues. The CDR3 reads CASRPGTGNSPLHF. The CDR3 DNA reads as TGTGCCAGCAGGCCCGGGACAGGGAATTCACCCCTCCACTTT.

The chain links TRBV6-5 to TRBJ1-2; D not resolved. V dropped 7 bases and J dropped 1 base, with 16 bases sitting between them. Germline lookup yields CDR1 MNHEY and CDR2 SVGAGI. The CDR3 is 15 amino acids. The DNA of the CDR3 is TGTGCCAGCACCCTCCAGCTAGGCGTTAACTATGGCTACACCTTC. Translating gives CASTLQLGVNYGYTF.

V usage is TRBV7-9 and J usage is TRBJ2-1; 13 bases are shared with TRBD2. The CDR3 is 18 amino acids. From germline, CDR1 is SEHNR and CDR2 FQNEAQ (reference sequence). The ends lost 5 bases at V and 2 bases at J; junction bases unmatched: 9. DNA for the CDR3: TGTGCCAGCAGCATGGGACTAGCGGGGCCACAAGCCTACAATGAGCAGTTCTTC. Translating gives CASSMGLAGPQAYNEQFF.

J is TRBJ2-1 and V is TRBV6-5; D is undetermined. Trimming left V 7 bases short and J 0 bases short, with 10 bases between. Germline V gene sequence: CDR1 MNHEY, CDR2 SVGAGI. CDR3 length: 14 amino acids. The CDR3 is CASTLDGSYNEQFF. CDR3 nucleotide sequence: TGTGCCAGCACCCTCGACGGCTCCTACAATGAGCAGTTCTTC.

In this sample, this clone turned up once. The chain recombines TRBV4-3 with TRBJ1-2, with D possibly being TRBD1 (6 bases). With 4 bases removed from V and 0 bases from J, the gap between germline ends came to 18 bases. CDR1 and CDR2 from the germline V gene are LGHNA and YSLEER. The CDR3 covers 17 residues. Here the CDR3 reads CASSPRVGAETNYGYTF. CDR3 bases: TGCGCCAGCAGCCCTCGGGTGGGGGCTGAAACTAACTATGGCTACACCTTC.

V is TRBV11-2 and J is TRBJ1-1; unclear D gene. The CDR3 runs 15 residues. V was shortened by 0 bases and J by 1 base, with 9 bases between the two germline ends. Germline V CDR1 and CDR2: SGHAT, FQNNGV. CDR3 sequence reads: CASSLDRAANTEAFF. CDR3 DNA sequence: TGTGCCAGCAGCTTAGATCGGGCAGCGAACACTGAAGCTTTCTTT.

This sequence joins TRBV21-1 and TRBJ2-3. TRBV21-1 is a known pseudogene. This CDR3 is 12 amino acids long. The DNA for the CDR3 is TGTGCCAGCTGTGGGGGTACAGATACGCAGTATTTT. It encodes CASCGGTDTQYF.

Remarks on this clone: This may be a read error, as it is one base from a much larger clone. In the same sample, other DNA sequences code for this CDR3. V and J are TRBV12-3 or TRBV12-4 and TRBJ2-1; D remains ambiguous. The CDR3 is made up of 11 amino acids. Deletions cut 6 bases from V and 0 bases from J, with 0 bases between. The CDR3 loop reads CASSSYNEQFF. The CDR3 region has the DNA TGTGCCAGCAGCTCCTACAATGAGCAGTTCTTC.

This clone has just one count. The chain has TRBV9 and TRBJ2-3, with 9 bases fitting TRBD2. CDR1 and CDR2 from the germline V gene are SGDLS and YYNGEE. V lost 4 bases to trimming and J lost 0 bases; unmatched junction nucleotides: 6. The CDR3 is 16 amino acids. The DNA for the CDR3 is TGTGCCAGCAGCACAAGCGGGGGGCCTAGCACAGATACGCAGTATTTT. Protein product: CASSTSGGPSTDTQYF.

In the case of this clone: Other DNA sequences in the same sample also yield this CDR3. This chain connects TRBV12-3 or TRBV12-4 to TRBJ1-1; D not certain. The CDR3 consists of 13 residues. V was pared by 1 base and J by 2 bases, with 5 bases between. The CDR3 is CASSLGPNTEAFF. The CDR3 DNA sequence: TGTGCCAGCAGTTTAGGACCAAACACTGAAGCTTTCTTT.

The chain employs TRBV7-2 and TRBJ1-3; possible D gene TRBD1, 5 bases. This CDR3 has 15 amino acids. Germline lookup yields CDR1 SGHTA and CDR2 FQGNSA. Trimming stripped 6 bases from V and 0 bases from J, with 12 bases between. The CDR3 DNA is TGTGCCAGCAGACCCAGGGCGTCCTCTGGAAACACCATATATTTT. It is translated as CASRPRASSGNTIYF.

J is TRBJ2-2 and V is TRBV7-9; D is unclear. CDR1 SEHNR and CDR2 FQNEAQ come from the germline V gene (reference sequence). This CDR3 comprises 16 residues. V was cut by 6 bases and J by 6 bases, with 20 bases left in between. The CDR3 sequence: CASRFWAVFPAGELFF. For the CDR3, the DNA is TGTGCCAGCAGGTTCTGGGCCGTGTTTCCGGCCGGGGAGCTGTTTTTT.

The chain combines TRBV5-5 with TRBJ2-1, with D possibly matching TRBD1 (6 bases). The CDR3 is made up of 17 amino acids. The germline V and J ends were trimmed by 0 bases and 3 bases, with 16 bases remaining between them. Germline V gene data show CDR1 as SGHKS and CDR2 as YYEKEE (reference sequence). CDR3 loop: CASSLGGFGQFYNEQFF. Written as DNA, the CDR3 is TGTGCCAGCAGCTTGGGGGGATTCGGACAGTTCTACAATGAGCAGTTCTTC.

The rearrangement joins TRBV10-3 to TRBJ2-5, with 7 nucleotides matching TRBD1. The CDR3 spans 17 residues. Germline-derived CDR1 and CDR2 are ENHRY and SYGVKD. V shed 3 bases and J 2 bases; nucleotides not matched to a gene: 12. The DNA of the CDR3 is TGTGCCATCAGTGATATGGGGACAGTTTCCTTTCAAGAGACCCAGTACTTC. It yields the protein CAISDMGTVSFQETQYF.

The chain has TRBV27 and TRBJ2-1; possible D gene TRBD2, 6 bases. The CDR3 is made up of 12 amino acids. V gave up 6 bases and J gave up 9 bases, with 12 bases separating them. Germline V lookup: CDR1 MNHEY, CDR2 SMNVEV (reference sequence). The CDR3 region is CASRSLAPEQFF. For the CDR3, the DNA is TGTGCCAGCAGATCGCTAGCGCCTGAGCAGTTCTTC.

The J gene is TRBJ2-3, the V gene TRBV6-1, with a possible D match to TRBD2 (6 bases). Trimming took off 4 bases at V and 1 base at J, with 15 bases between the two ends. The CDR3 covers 16 residues. Germline V CDR1 and CDR2: MNHNS, SASEGT. CDR3 region: CASSVRAGYGTDTQYF. CDR3 DNA: TGTGCCAGCAGTGTCCGGGCGGGGTATGGCACAGATACGCAGTATTTT.

This chain uses TRBV27 with TRBJ1-2; TRBD1 aligns across 9 bases. CDR3 length: 15 residues. V lost 7 bases to trimming and J lost 3 bases; unmatched junction nucleotides: 9. Germline V gives CDR1 MNHEY, CDR2 SMNVEV (reference sequence). Here the CDR3 DNA reads TGTGCCAGCACACCGGGACAGGGAACGGACTATGGCTACACCTTC. Its translation: CASTPGQGTDYGYTF.

The V and J genes are TRBV24-1 and TRBJ1-5, with D perhaps TRBD1 (5 bases). Looked up from germline, CDR1 is KGHDR and CDR2 is SFDVKD. The CDR3 is 15 residues long. V lost 0 bases and J 6 bases, leaving 11 bases between the germline ends. This CDR3 is CATSDLSGRIQPQHF. CDR3 coding DNA: TGTGCCACCAGTGATTTGTCAGGGAGGATTCAGCCCCAGCATTTT.

V and J are TRBV7-9 and TRBJ1-1, with a tentative D call TRBD1 (5 bases). V was clipped by 1 base and J by 0 bases, with 9 bases between them. Germline CDR1 and CDR2: SEHNR and FQNEAQ (reference sequence). CDR3 length: 15 residues. The CDR3 DNA is TGTGCCAGCAGCTTAGTCGGGGGGATGAACACTGAAGCTTTCTTT. It translates to CASSLVGGMNTEAFF.

This chain uses TRBV11-2 with TRBJ1-1; D may be TRBD1 (6 bases). The CDR3 consists of 14 residues. Trimming took 5 bases from V and 7 from J, leaving 17 bases between them. Germline CDR1 SGHAT, CDR2 FQNNGV. Here the CDR3 DNA reads TGTGCCAGCAGCGCAGCAGGGGCTACACGTGAAGCTTTCTTT. Its protein product is CASSAAGATREAFF.

The rearrangement joins TRBV5-5 to TRBJ2-5; no definite D call. V lost 0 bases and J 9 bases, leaving 12 bases between the germline ends. The germline CDR1 and CDR2 sequences are SGHKS and YYEKEE (reference sequence). The CDR3 has 13 amino acids. As DNA, the CDR3 is TGTGCCAGCAGCTTGGCGACGGCCCAGCCCCAGTACTTC. Amino acid sequence: CASSLATAQPQYF.